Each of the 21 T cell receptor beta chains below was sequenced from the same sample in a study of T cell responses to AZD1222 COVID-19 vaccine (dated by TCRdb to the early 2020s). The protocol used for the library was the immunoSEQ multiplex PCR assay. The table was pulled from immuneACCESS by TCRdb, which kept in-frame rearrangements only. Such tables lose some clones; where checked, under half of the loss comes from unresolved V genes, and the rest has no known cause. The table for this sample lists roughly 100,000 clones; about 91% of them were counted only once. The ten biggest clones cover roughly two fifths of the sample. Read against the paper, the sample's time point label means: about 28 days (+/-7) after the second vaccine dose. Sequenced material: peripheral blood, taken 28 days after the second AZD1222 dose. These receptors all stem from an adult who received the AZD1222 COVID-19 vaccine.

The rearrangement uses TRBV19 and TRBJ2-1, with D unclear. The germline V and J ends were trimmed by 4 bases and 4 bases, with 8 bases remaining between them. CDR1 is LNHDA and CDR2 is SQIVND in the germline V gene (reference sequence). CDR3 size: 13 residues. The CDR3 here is CASSRTPYNEQFF. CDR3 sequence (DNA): TGTGCCAGTAGTAGAACACCATACAATGAGCAGTTCTTC. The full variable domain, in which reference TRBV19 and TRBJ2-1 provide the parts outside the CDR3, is DGGITQSPKYLFRKEGQNVTLSCEQNLNHDAMYWYRQDPGQGLRLIYYSQIVNDFQKGDIAEGYSVSREKKESFPLTVTSAQKNPTAFYLCASSRTPYNEQFFGPGTRLTVL.

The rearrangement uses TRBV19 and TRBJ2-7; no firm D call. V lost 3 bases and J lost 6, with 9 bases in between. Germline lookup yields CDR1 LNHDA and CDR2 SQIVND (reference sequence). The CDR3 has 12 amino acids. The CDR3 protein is CASSIPGREQYF. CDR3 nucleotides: TGTGCCAGTAGTATCCCGGGTCGCGAGCAGTACTTC.

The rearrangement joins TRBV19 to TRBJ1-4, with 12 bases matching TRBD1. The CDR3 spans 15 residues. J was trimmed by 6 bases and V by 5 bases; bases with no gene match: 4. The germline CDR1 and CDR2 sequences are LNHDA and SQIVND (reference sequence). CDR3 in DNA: TGTGCCAGTAGTGCCGGGACAGGGGGCTATGAAAAACTGTTTTTT. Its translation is CASSAGTGGYEKLFF.

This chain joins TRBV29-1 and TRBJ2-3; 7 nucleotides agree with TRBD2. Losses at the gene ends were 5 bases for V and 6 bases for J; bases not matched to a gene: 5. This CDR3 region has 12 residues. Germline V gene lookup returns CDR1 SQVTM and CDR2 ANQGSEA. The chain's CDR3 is CSVPTSADTQYF. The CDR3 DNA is TGCAGCGTTCCCACTAGCGCCGATACGCAGTATTTT.

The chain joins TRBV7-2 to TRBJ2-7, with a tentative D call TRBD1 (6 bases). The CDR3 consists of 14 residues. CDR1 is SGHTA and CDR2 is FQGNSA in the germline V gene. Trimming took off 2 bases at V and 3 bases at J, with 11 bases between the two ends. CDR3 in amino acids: CASSLSVQGYEQYF. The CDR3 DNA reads TGTGCCAGCAGCTTATCGGTACAGGGCTACGAGCAGTACTTC.

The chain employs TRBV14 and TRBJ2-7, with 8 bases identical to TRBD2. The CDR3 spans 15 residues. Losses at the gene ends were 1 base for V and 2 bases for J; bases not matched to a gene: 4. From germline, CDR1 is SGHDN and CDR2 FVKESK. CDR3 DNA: TGTGCCAGCAGCCAAGTGCTAGCGGGCACCTACGAGCAGTACTTC. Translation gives CASSQVLAGTYEQYF.

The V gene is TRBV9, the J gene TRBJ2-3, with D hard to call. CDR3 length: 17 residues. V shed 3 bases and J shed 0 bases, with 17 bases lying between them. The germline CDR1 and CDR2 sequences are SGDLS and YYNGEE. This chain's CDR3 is CASSGEVMTRSTDTQYF. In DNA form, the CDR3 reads TGTGCCAGCAGCGGCGAGGTTATGACTCGAAGCACAGATACGCAGTATTTT.

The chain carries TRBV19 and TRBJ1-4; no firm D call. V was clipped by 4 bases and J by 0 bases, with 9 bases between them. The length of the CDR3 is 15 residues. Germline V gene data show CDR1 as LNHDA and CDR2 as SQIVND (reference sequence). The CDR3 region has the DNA TGTGCCAGTAGTACGACTACTGCAACTAATGAAAAACTGTTTTTT. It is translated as CASSTTTATNEKLFF.

The CDR3 sequence is CASSQLGKTEAFF. The CDR3 DNA reads as TGTGCCAGCAGCCAACTTGGCAAAACTGAAGCTTTCTTT. The gene calls are TRBV3-1 (or the pseudogene TRBV3-2) and TRBJ1-1; no firm D call. The germline CDR1 and CDR2 sequences are LGHDT and YNNKEL (reference sequence). The CDR3 totals 13 residues. With 2 bases removed from V and 5 bases from J, the gap between germline ends came to 9 bases.

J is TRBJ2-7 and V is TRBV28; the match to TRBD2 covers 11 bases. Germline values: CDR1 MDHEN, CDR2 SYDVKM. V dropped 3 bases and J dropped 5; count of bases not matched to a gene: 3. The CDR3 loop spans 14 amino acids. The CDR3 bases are TGTGCCAGCAGTTTCCGACTAGCGGGAAACGAGCAGTACTTC. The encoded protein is CASSFRLAGNEQYF.

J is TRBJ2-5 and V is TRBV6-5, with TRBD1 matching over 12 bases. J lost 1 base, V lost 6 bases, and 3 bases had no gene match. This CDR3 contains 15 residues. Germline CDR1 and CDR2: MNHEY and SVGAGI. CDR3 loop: CASSLGQGAQETQYF. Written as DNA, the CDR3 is TGTGCCAGCAGCCTGGGACAGGGGGCCCAAGAGACCCAGTACTTC.

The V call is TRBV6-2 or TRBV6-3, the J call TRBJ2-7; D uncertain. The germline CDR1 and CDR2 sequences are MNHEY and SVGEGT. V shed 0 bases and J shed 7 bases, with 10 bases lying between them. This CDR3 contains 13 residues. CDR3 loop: CASSYSGQLEQYF. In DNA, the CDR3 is TGTGCCAGCAGTTACTCAGGCCAGTTAGAGCAGTACTTC.

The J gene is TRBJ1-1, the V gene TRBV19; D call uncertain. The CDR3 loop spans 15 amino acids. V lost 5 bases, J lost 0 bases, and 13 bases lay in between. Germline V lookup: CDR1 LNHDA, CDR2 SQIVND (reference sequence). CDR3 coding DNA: TGTGCCAGTAGTCGAGAGGGCCTGATGAACACTGAAGCTTTCTTT. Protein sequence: CASSREGLMNTEAFF.

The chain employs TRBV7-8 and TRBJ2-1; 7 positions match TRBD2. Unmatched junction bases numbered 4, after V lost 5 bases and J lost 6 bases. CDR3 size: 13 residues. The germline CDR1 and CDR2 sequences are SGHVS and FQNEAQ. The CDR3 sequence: CASSPGRANEQFF. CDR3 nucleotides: TGTGCCAGCAGCCCTGGGAGGGCCAATGAGCAGTTCTTC.

CDR3 loop: CASSPRDREGVHPEQYF. The CDR3 DNA reads as TGTGCCAGCAGTCCACGGGACAGGGAGGGCGTTCATCCCGAGCAGTACTTC. The chain recombines TRBV27 with TRBJ2-7, with TRBD1 matching over 9 bases. The V gene's germline CDR1 is MNHEY and CDR2 SMNVEV (reference sequence). The CDR3 covers 17 residues. V lost 5 bases and J lost 6; bases outside the gene matches: 17.

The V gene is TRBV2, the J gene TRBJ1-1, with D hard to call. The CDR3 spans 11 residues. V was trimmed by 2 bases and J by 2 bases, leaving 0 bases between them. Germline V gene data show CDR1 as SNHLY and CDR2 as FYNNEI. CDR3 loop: CASSENTEAFF. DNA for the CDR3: TGTGCCAGCAGTGAAAACACTGAAGCTTTCTTT.

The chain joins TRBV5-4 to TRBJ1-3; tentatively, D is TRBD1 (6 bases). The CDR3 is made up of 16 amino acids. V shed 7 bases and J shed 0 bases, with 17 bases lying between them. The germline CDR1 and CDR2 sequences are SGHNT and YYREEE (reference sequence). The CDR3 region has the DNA TGTGCCAGCGCGGGGGGGGCAGGCAACTCTGGAAACACCATATATTTT. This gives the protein CASAGGAGNSGNTIYF.

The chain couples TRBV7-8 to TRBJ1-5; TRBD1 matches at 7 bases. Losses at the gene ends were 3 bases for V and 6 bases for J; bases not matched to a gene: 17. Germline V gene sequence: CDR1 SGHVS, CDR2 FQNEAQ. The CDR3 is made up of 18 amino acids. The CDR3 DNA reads TGTGCCAGCAGCTTTTATGGCGACAGGGCGCAAGTCGGTCAGCCCCAGCATTTT. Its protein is CASSFYGDRAQVGQPQHF. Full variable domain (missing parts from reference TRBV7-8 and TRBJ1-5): GAGVSQSPRYKVAKRGQDVALRCDPISGHVSLFWYQQALGQGPEFLTYFQNEAQLDKSGLPSDRFFAERPEGSVSTLKIQRTQQEDSAVYLCASSFYGDRAQVGQPQHFGDGTRLSIL.

DNA of the CDR3: TGCGCCAGCAGCTCGGTAGGGCGGGGTGACACCTACGAGCAGTACTTC. It is translated as CASSSVGRGDTYEQYF. This chain joins TRBV5-1 and TRBJ2-7, with D possibly TRBD2 on 6 matching bases. CDR1 SGHRS and CDR2 YFSETQ come from the germline V gene. With 3 bases removed from V and 2 bases from J, the gap between germline ends came to 18 bases. This CDR3 is built from 16 residues.

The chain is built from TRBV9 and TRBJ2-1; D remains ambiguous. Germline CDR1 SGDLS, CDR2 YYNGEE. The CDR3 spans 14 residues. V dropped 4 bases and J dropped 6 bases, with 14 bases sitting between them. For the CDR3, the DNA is TGTGCCAGCAGCTCCTTCTTATCCGCCAATGAGCAGTTCTTC. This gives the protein CASSSFLSANEQFF.

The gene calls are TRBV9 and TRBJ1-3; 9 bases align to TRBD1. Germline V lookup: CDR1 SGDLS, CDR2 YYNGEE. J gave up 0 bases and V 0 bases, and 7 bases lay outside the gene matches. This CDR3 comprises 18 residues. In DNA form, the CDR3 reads TGTGCCAGCAGCGTAGCCCTGACAGGGGGTCCCTCTGGAAACACCATATATTTT. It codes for CASSVALTGGPSGNTIYF.